This T cell receptor (beta chain) was captured in a study of immune evolution from preneoplasia to lung adenocarcinoma. Data came from immunoSEQ multiplex PCR; TCRdb stores just in-frame clones and leaves some out. The sample lists roughly 28,000 clones, about three quarters occurring once. Germline CDR1 is MGHRA and CDR2 is YSYEKL. J lost 8 bases, V lost 4 bases, and 10 bases had no gene match. The CDR3 is made up of 17 amino acids. This clone was detected only a few times. The chain employs TRBV4-1 and TRBJ2-1; 14 nucleotides match TRBD2. This TCR was recovered from a person aged 55 to 70 with invasive lung adenocarcinoma. Some clones in this sample may be carry-over from other donors' samples. Sequenced: FFPE invasive lung adenocarcinoma tissue. The CDR3 coding sequence is TGCGCCAGCAGCCCTATAGCGGGGACTAGCGGGAGTTATGAGCAGTTCTTC. It codes for CASSPIAGTSGSYEQFF.